This T cell receptor beta chain comes out of a study of blood T cell repertoires in COVID-19. Study at large: There were acute and convalescent COVID-19 samples, and they came from the United States, Italy and Spain.

The V gene end was trimmed by 4 bases and the J gene end by 7 bases; junction bases not matched to a gene: 6. The CDR3 has 14 amino acids. Germline CDR1 SGHRS, CDR2 YFSETQ. Assay used: immunoSEQ multiplex PCR; TCRdb lists only in-frame clones, some missing. The sample shows over 200,000 clones, 89% of them seen only once. Individuals aged roughly 18 to 100 years were recruited from 24 US areas. This clonotype was sampled from a woman in her 30s with acute COVID-19. Sequencing input: PBMCs or T cells enriched from blood (not recorded which). V is TRBV5-1 and J is TRBJ1-2, with 11 nucleotides matching TRBD1. In nucleotides, the CDR3 is TGCGCCAGCAGCCCCGGACAGGGGGCCTTTGGCTACACCTTC. This gives the protein CASSPGQGAFGYTF.